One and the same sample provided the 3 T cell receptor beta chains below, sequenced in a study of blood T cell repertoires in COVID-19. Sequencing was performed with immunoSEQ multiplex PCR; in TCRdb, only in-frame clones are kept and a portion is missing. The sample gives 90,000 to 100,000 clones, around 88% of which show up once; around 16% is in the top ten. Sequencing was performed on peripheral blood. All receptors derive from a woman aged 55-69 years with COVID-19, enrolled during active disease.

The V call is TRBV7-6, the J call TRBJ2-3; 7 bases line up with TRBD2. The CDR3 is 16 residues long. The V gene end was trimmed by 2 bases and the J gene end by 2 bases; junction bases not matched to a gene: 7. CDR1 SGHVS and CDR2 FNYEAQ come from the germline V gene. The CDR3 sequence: CASSLLAGVTTDTQYF. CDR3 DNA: TGTGCCAGCAGCTTACTGGCGGGGGTTACCACAGATACGCAGTATTTT. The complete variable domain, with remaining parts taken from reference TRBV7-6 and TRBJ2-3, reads GAGVSQSPRYKVTKRGQDVALRCDPISGHVSLYWYRQALGQGPEFLTYFNYEAQQDKSGLPNDRFSAERPEGSISTLTIQRTEQRDSAMYRCASSLLAGVTTDTQYFGPGTRLTVL.

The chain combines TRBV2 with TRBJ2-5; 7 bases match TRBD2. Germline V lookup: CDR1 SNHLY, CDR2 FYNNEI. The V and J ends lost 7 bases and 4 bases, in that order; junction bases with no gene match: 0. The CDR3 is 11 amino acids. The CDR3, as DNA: TGTGCCAGCAAGCGGGGAGAGACCCAGTACTTC. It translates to CASKRGETQYF.

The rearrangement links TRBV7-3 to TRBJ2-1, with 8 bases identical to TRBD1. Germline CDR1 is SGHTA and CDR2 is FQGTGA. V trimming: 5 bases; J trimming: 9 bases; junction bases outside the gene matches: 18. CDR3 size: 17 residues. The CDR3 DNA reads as TGTGCCAGCAGCCTGAAAGCAGGGGGCGCGAAGTACGTTGAGCAGTTCTTC. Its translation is CASSLKAGGAKYVEQFF.